There are a few counts of the clone carrying this T cell receptor (beta chain). Germline trimming cut 0 bases from V and 4 bases from J; bases unmatched to any gene: 4. The CDR3 is 16 residues long. CDR1 SGHNT and CDR2 YENEEA come from the germline V gene. This sample stems from a study of T cell responses to AZD1222 COVID-19 vaccine. Using immunoSEQ multiplex PCR, the repertoire was profiled, and TCRdb retains in-frame clones only, with some absent. The sample has 130,000 or so clones, 80% to 95% seen once. The chain joins TRBV11-3 to TRBJ2-1; TRBD2 agrees at 9 bases. This receptor was obtained from an adult who received the AZD1222 COVID-19 vaccine. Specimen: peripheral blood, collected 28 days after the second AZD1222 dose. This chain's CDR3 is CASSLDRAGGYNEQFF. Here the CDR3 DNA reads TGTGCCAGCAGCTTAGATAGGGCGGGAGGGTACAATGAGCAGTTCTTC.